The 20 T cell receptor beta chains in this list originate from one sample, sequenced in a study of monozygotic twins with inflammatory bowel disease. No DNA is given; TCRdb re-called the 5' RACE reads and lists each CDR3 protein once. The specimen's table records more than 85,000 distinct CDR3 sequences. The source material was blood. The receptors derive from a human donor with ulcerative colitis or Crohn's disease, or a healthy co-twin of an affected twin (not recorded which).

V usage is TRBV2 and J usage is TRBJ1-1. In germline, CDR1 is SNHLY, CDR2 FYNNEI. The CDR3 has 13 amino acids. This chain's CDR3 is CASSGGPNTEAFF.

The chain employs TRBV5-4 and TRBJ2-3; TCRdb reports TRBD1, a call that lacks DNA to check it against. The germline V gene has CDR1 SGHNT and CDR2 YYREEE (reference sequence). The CDR3 extends over 15 amino acids. The CDR3 loop is CASSVRGARSDTQYF.

The chain combines TRBV5-1 with TRBJ2-1. From germline, CDR1 is SGHRS and CDR2 YFSETQ. This CDR3 has 12 residues. The CDR3 reads CASSATYNEQFF.

V and J are TRBV5-1 and TRBJ1-2; the D call of TRBD1 rests on TCRdb alone, since no DNA is present to check it. The germline V gene has CDR1 SGHRS and CDR2 YFSETQ. The CDR3 is 16 residues long. CDR3 protein: CASSLAPGGVGYGYTF.

The gene calls are TRBV9 and TRBJ1-2; the TRBD1 assignment by TCRdb is unverifiable without DNA. CDR3 length: 16 amino acids. The germline V gene encodes CDR1 SGDLS and CDR2 YYNGEE. CDR3 amino acids: CASSVDGGLANYGYTF.

The chain uses TRBV18 and TRBJ1-2; TCRdb lists TRBD1, though no DNA is available to test this call. The CDR3 spans 14 residues. Germline CDR1 reads KGHSH; CDR2 reads LQKENI. The CDR3 loop is CASSQSGARDGYTF.

The V and J genes are TRBV7-9 and TRBJ2-7; TCRdb names TRBD1, which stays unverified in the absence of DNA. This CDR3 region has 15 residues. CDR1 and CDR2 from the germline V gene are SEHNR and FQNEAQ (reference sequence). The CDR3 region is CASSHGTGEIYEPYF.

The J gene is TRBJ2-7, the V gene TRBV28; checking the TCRdb D call of TRBD1 is not possible without DNA. The CDR3 covers 17 residues. Per the germline V gene, CDR1 is MDHEN and CDR2 is SYDVKM. The CDR3 protein is CASSLRQGALTSYEQYF.

This chain joins TRBV20-1 and TRBJ1-1. The CDR3 is made up of 14 amino acids. The V gene's germline CDR1 is DFQATT and CDR2 SNEGSKA (reference sequence). The CDR3 sequence: CSASSPRLDTEAFF.

This chain links TRBV4-3 with TRBJ2-1; TCRdb picks TRBD1, but there is no DNA to check that call. The CDR3 has 16 residues. The germline CDR1 and CDR2 sequences are LGHNA and YSLEER. The CDR3 sequence is CASSQDLGGGGNEQFF.

The chain combines TRBV12-3 or TRBV12-4 with TRBJ2-1; TCRdb returns TRBD2, unconfirmable since there is no DNA. This CDR3 region has 15 residues. The CDR3: CASSLVLAAYNEQFF.

The V gene is TRBV7-2, the J gene TRBJ2-7; TCRdb calls TRBD1, which cannot be checked without DNA. The CDR3 covers 17 residues. Germline loops: CDR1 SGHTA, CDR2 FQGNSA. The CDR3 spells CASSLEAPGTGAYEQYF. Variable domain in full (rest from reference TRBV7-2 and TRBJ2-7): GAGVSQSPSNKVTEKGKDVELRCDPISGHTALYWYRQSLGQGLEFLIYFQGNSAPDKSGLPSDRFSAERTGGSVSTLTIQRTQQEDSAVYLCASSLEAPGTGAYEQYFGPGTRLTVT.

The rearrangement links TRBV4-3 to TRBJ2-1; as DNA is missing, the TRBD2 call by TCRdb cannot be tested. Looked up from germline, CDR1 is LGHNA and CDR2 is YSLEER. This CDR3 spans 17 amino acids. The CDR3 loop is CASSQGSGRNSYNEQFF.

This chain uses TRBV28 with TRBJ1-2; absent DNA, TCRdb's TRBD1 call cannot be checked. This CDR3 has 15 amino acids. Germline V gives CDR1 MDHEN, CDR2 SYDVKM. This chain's CDR3 is CASSLGGGRAYGYTF.

The rearrangement links TRBV15 to TRBJ1-1; absent DNA, TCRdb's TRBD1 call cannot be checked. Germline lookup yields CDR1 LNHNV and CDR2 YYDKDF (reference sequence). There are 15 residues in the CDR3. The CDR3 here is CATSKLTEMNTEAFF.

The rearrangement uses TRBV7-2 and TRBJ1-6; there is no DNA to check the TCRdb D call of TRBD1. Germline loops: CDR1 SGHTA, CDR2 FQGNSA. The length of the CDR3 is 14 residues. CDR3 sequence reads: CASSFLREGEPLHF.

The chain joins TRBV7-3 to TRBJ2-3; the D gene TCRdb calls, TRBD1, cannot be checked with no DNA. The CDR3 has 17 residues. Germline lookup yields CDR1 SGHTA and CDR2 FQGTGA. The CDR3 region is CASSLHGLGTSGDTQYF. Drawing the rest from reference TRBV7-3 and TRBJ2-3, the complete variable domain is GAGVSQTPSNKVTEKGKYVELRCDPISGHTALYWYRQSLGQGPEFLIYFQGTGAADDSGLPNDRFFAVRPEGSVSTLKIQRTERGDSAVYLCASSLHGLGTSGDTQYFGPGTRLTVL.

V and J are TRBV18 and TRBJ1-1. Germline V gives CDR1 KGHSH, CDR2 LQKENI. The CDR3 spans 15 residues. The CDR3: CASSPPSKLNTEAFF.

The chain is built from TRBV7-2 and TRBJ2-1; TCRdb picks TRBD2, but there is no DNA to check that call. The length of the CDR3 is 17 residues. The germline V gene has CDR1 SGHTA and CDR2 FQGNSA. The CDR3 loop reads CASRLGLAGGPGNEQFF.

The chain carries TRBV7-2 and TRBJ1-4; TCRdb selects TRBD1, and the lack of DNA leaves this call unchecked. Germline CDR1 is SGHTA and CDR2 is FQGNSA. The CDR3 has 14 amino acids. CDR3 loop: CASSLGPGTEKLFF.